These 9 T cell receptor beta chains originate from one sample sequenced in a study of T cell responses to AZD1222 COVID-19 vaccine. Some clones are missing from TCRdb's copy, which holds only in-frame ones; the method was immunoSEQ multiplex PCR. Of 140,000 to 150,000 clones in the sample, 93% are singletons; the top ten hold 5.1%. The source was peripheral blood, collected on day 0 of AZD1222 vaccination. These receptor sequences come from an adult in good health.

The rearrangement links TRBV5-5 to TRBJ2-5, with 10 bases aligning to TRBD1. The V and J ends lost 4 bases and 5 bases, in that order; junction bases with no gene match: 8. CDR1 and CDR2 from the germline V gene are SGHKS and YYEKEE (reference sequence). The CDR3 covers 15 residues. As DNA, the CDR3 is TGTGCCAGCAGCCCTCAGACAGGGGGCGGGGAGACCCAGTACTTC. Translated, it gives CASSPQTGGGETQYF.

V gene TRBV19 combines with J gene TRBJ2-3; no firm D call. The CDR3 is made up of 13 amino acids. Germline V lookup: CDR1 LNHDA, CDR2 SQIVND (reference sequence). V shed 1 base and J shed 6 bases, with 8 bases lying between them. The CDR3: CASSIATGDTQYF. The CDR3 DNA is TGTGCCAGTAGTATAGCGACCGGCGATACGCAGTATTTT.

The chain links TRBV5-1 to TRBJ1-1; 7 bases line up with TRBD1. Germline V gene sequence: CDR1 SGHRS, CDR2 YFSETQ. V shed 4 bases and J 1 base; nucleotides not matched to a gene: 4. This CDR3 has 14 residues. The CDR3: CASSTTGENTEAFF. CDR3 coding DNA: TGCGCCAGCAGCACTACAGGGGAGAACACTGAAGCTTTCTTT.

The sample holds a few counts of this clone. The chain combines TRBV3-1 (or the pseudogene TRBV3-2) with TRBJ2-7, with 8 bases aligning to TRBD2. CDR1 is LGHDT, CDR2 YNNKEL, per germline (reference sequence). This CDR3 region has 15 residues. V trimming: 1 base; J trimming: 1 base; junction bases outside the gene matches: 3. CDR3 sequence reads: CASSQGVAGSYEQYF. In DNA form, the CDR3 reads TGTGCCAGCAGCCAAGGGGTAGCGGGGTCCTACGAGCAGTACTTC.

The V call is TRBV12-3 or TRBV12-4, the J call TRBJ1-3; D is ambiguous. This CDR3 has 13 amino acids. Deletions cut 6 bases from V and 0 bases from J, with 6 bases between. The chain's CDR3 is CASRRHSGNTIYF. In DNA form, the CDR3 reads TGTGCCAGCAGGAGACACTCTGGAAACACCATATATTTT.

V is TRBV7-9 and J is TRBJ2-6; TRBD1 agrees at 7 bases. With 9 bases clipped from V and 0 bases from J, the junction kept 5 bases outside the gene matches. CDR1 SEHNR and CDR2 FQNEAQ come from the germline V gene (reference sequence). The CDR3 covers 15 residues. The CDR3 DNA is TGTGCCAGGGGGACAGCGGCCTCTGGGGCCAACGTCCTGACTTTC. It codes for CARGTAASGANVLTF.

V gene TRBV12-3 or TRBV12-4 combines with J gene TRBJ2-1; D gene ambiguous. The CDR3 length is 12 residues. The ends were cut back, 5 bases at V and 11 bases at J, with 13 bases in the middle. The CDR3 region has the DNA TGTGCCAGCAGTCTCTCGAGTAACAAGCAGTTCTTC. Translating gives CASSLSSNKQFF.

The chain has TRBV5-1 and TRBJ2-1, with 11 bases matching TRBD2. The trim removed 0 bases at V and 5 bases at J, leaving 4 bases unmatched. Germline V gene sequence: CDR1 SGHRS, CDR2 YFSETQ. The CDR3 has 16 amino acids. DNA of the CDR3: TGCGCCAGCAGCTTGGCCGGGACTAGCGGACACAATGAGCAGTTCTTC. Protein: CASSLAGTSGHNEQFF. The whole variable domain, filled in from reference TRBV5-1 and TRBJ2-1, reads KAGVTQTPRYLIKTRGQQVTLSCSPISGHRSVSWYQQTPGQGLQFLFEYFSETQRNKGNFPGRFSGRQFSNSRSEMNVSTLELGDSALYLCASSLAGTSGHNEQFFGPGTRLTVL.

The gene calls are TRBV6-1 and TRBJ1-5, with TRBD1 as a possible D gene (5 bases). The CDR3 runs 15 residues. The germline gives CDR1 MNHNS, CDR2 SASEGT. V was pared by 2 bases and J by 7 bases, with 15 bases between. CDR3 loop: CASSELVGVGQPQHF. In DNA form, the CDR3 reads TGTGCCAGCAGTGAATTGGTAGGGGTTGGCCAGCCCCAGCATTTT.